This T cell receptor beta chain was sequenced for a study of blood T cell repertoires in COVID-19. J was trimmed by 1 base and V by 0 bases; bases with no gene match: 7. The CDR3 runs 17 residues. The V gene's germline CDR1 is LGHNT and CDR2 FRNRAP. Some clones are missing from TCRdb's copy, which holds only in-frame ones; the method was immunoSEQ multiplex PCR. The sample records some 76,000 clones, 80% to 90% being singletons. V and J are TRBV12-5 and TRBJ1-1; 8 bases agree with TRBD1. Material for sequencing was peripheral blood. The clonotype was recovered from a woman aged 18-29 years with acute or convalescent COVID-19. The CDR3 spells CASGLVKGTGENTEAFF. The CDR3, as DNA: TGTGCTAGTGGTTTGGTTAAGGGGACAGGAGAGAACACTGAAGCTTTCTTT.